This T cell receptor beta chain was captured by sequencing in a study of blood T cells in healthy people across ages. This clonotype was counted a single time. A much larger clone differs by one base, so this may be a read error. Primers used in a second PCR of about 6 to 12 cycles were a sample-barcoded 5' primer and a J-beta primer mix. Each CDR3 protein gets one entry after TCRdb re-called the 5' RACE reads with MiXCR. The sample records about 970,000 distinct CDR3 sequences, roughly half being singletons. From germline, CDR1 is SGHDN and CDR2 FVKESK. V was pared by 3 bases and J by 11 bases, with 19 bases between. The CDR3 extends over 14 amino acids.

Sequencing used blood. The chain uses TRBV14 and TRBJ2-5; D may be TRBD1 or TRBD2 (5 bases each). This sequence was found in a woman in her sixties in good health. CDR3 DNA sequence: TGTGCCAGCAGCCAGTCACGGGGCTACAATGAGCAGTACTTC. Translated: CASSQSRGYNEQYF.